These T cell receptor beta chains were read from a single sample in a study of T cell responses to AZD1222 COVID-19 vaccine. Clones were read by immunoSEQ multiplex PCR, and TCRdb kept only the in-frame ones, dropping some. The sample yields approximately 160,000 clones, 90% to 95% seen once. This sample comprised peripheral blood, obtained 28 days after the second AZD1222 dose. These receptors were obtained from an adult who received the AZD1222 COVID-19 vaccine. CDR3s include the opening cysteine and the closing phenylalanine or tryptophan. Fields, in order: D gene, J gene, V gene, clone size, CDR3 DNA, CDR3 protein. The D gene is left open where the match is weak. Rows give clone size only sometimes, using once, few, many, or a class for an expanded clone.

>TRBD1|TRBJ1-1|TRBV7-9|.
TGTGCCAGCAGCGGACCGGGACAGGGGGTCACTGAAGCTTTCTTT
CASSGPGQGVTEAFF
>TRBD2|TRBJ2-3|TRBV6-5|.
TGTGCCAGCAGTCTAGCGGGAGGTAGAGGGACGCAGTATTTT
CASSLAGGRGTQYF
>.|TRBJ1-6|TRBV5-1|.
TGCGCCAGCAGCTTGGCCGGGGACGGACGCCACTTT
CASSLAGDGRHF
>.|TRBJ2-7|TRBV4-1|.
TGCGCCAGCAGCCAAGATAGGAGAAACGAGCAGTACTTC
CASSQDRRNEQYF
>.|TRBJ2-2|TRBV7-7|once
TGTGCCAGCAGCTTCAGTGATCTCTCCACCGGGGAGCTGTTTTTT
CASSFSDLSTGELFF
>TRBD1|TRBJ2-3|TRBV24-1|.
TGTGCCACCAGTGATCCGGGACAGGGACAGTATTTT
CATSDPGQGQYF
>.|TRBJ1-2|TRBV30|.
TGTGCCTGGAAGGGGCTGACTCCCTCGAGCTACACCTTC
CAWKGLTPSSYTF
>.|TRBJ2-7|TRBV6-5|.
TGTGCCAGCAGTTCCTCACCCTACGAGCAGTACTTC
CASSSSPYEQYF
>.|TRBJ1-2|TRBV7-2|.
TGTGCCAGCAGCTTAGAACCCGTGAACTATGGCTACACCTTC
CASSLEPVNYGYTF
>TRBD1|TRBJ1-1|TRBV19|.
TGTGCCAGTAGTATAGGACAGGGGAACACTGAAGCTTTCTTT
CASSIGQGNTEAFF
>.|TRBJ1-1|TRBV18|.
TGTGCCAGCTCACCATCGGGGGCGATGGCTTTCTTT
CASSPSGAMAFF
>.|TRBJ2-7|TRBV7-2|.
TGTGCCAGCAGCGAGACTCTAAGCTCCTACGAGCAGTACTTC
CASSETLSSYEQYF
>.|TRBJ2-5|TRBV7-2|.
TGTGCCAGCAGCTCAGACAGACAAGAGACCCAGTACTTC
CASSSDRQETQYF
>.|TRBJ2-1|TRBV5-4|once
TGTGCCAGCAGCTTGGTTGGGACTGGATACAATGAGCAGTTCTTC
CASSLVGTGYNEQFF
>.|TRBJ2-2|TRBV4-2|.
TGTGCCAGCAGCCAGGGGCTGGAGACACCTGGCCTCGGGGAGCTGTTTTTT
CASSQGLETPGLGELFF
>.|TRBJ1-4|TRBV9|.
TGTGCCAGCAGCGTAGCTGACAATGAAAAACTGTTTTTT
CASSVADNEKLFF
>.|TRBJ2-3|TRBV7-9|.
TGTGCCAGCAGCTTAGCGCCCACTCGGGACGCTACAGATACGCAGTATTTT
CASSLAPTRDATDTQYF
>.|TRBJ2-3|TRBV27|.
TGTGCCAGCAGTTTTTCGAGGGGAGATACGCAGTATTTT
CASSFSRGDTQYF
>TRBD2|TRBJ2-3|TRBV27|.
TGTGCCAGCAGTTCCCCGGGACTACCCACAGATACGCAGTATTTT
CASSSPGLPTDTQYF
>.|TRBJ1-1|TRBV27|.
TGTGCCAGCAGTTTTTCCAAATCGGGGGGGACTGAAGCTTTCTTT
CASSFSKSGGTEAFF
>TRBD1|TRBJ1-1|TRBV11-2|.
TGTGCCAGCAGTTATTTACAGGGGGCGCGGGACACTGAAGCTTTCTTT
CASSYLQGARDTEAFF
>.|TRBJ2-3|TRBV29-1|.
TGCAGCGTTGAAGGTCGGGCAGATACGCAGTATTTT
CSVEGRADTQYF
>.|TRBJ2-3|TRBV19|once
TGTGCCAGTAGTATACAGGCGGGCACAGATACGCAGTATTTT
CASSIQAGTDTQYF
>TRBD1|TRBJ2-7|TRBV6-1|.
TGTGCCAGCAGTGAAGTTCAGGGGGCTGGGTACGAGCAGTACTTC
CASSEVQGAGYEQYF
>TRBD1|TRBJ2-7|TRBV10-1|.
TGCGCCAGCAGTGAGGGACAGGCCAGCTGGGGCTACGAGCAGTACTTC
CASSEGQASWGYEQYF
>.|TRBJ2-7|TRBV19|.
TGTGCCAGTAGTATAACGGCAGGGCGGAGGGAGCAGTACTTC
CASSITAGRREQYF
>.|TRBJ1-2|TRBV30|.
TGTGCCTGGAGGAAGTCCGGGACGGCGGACTATGGCTACACCTTC
CAWRKSGTADYGYTF
>.|TRBJ1-1|TRBV5-4|.
TGTGCCAGCAGCTTAGGCCCGAACACTGAAGCTTTCTTT
CASSLGPNTEAFF
>.|TRBJ2-7|TRBV29-1|.
TGCAGCGCTTCAACACTAGCCCGTGGAGAGATGCAGTACTTC
CSASTLARGEMQYF
>TRBD1|TRBJ2-3|TRBV6-5|.
TGTGCCCTCAAACCCAGGGGGCCTAGCACAGATACGCAGTATTTT
CALKPRGPSTDTQYF
>.|TRBJ1-2|TRBV7-2|.
TGTGCCAGCAGCCACGGGGGGGAACGAGCTAACTATGGCTACACCTTC
CASSHGGERANYGYTF
>.|TRBJ1-2|TRBV19|.
TGTGCCAGTAGGCTAGGGGATTCGGGCTACACCTTC
CASRLGDSGYTF
>TRBD2|TRBJ2-2|TRBV10-3|.
TGTGCCATCAGTGATTCCGGACTAGCGGGAGGTACCGGGGAGCTGTTTTTT
CAISDSGLAGGTGELFF
>.|TRBJ1-5|TRBV5-1|.
TGCGCCAGCAGATCGGGGGATCAGCCCCAGCATTTT
CASRSGDQPQHF
>.|TRBJ1-1|TRBV28|.
TGTGCCAGCAGCCCCACATTGAACACTGAAGCTTTCTTT
CASSPTLNTEAFF
>.|TRBJ1-2|TRBV11-2|many
TGTGCCAGCAGCATCGGACAGCTCGATGGCTACACCTTC
CASSIGQLDGYTF
>.|TRBJ1-3|TRBV6-5|.
TGTGCCAGCAGTTATTCCGCAGGGTGGTCTGGAAACACCATATATTTT
CASSYSAGWSGNTIYF